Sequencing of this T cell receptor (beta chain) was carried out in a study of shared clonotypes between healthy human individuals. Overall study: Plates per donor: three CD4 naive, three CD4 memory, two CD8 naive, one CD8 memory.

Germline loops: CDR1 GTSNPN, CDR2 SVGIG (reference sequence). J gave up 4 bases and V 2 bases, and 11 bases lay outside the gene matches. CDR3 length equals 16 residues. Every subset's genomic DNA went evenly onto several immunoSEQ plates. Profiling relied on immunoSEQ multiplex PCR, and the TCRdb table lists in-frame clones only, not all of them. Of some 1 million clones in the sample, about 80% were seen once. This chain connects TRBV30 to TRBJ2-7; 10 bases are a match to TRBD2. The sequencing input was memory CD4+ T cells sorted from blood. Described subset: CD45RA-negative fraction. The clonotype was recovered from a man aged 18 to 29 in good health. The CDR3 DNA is TGTGCCTGGAGTTGGTCCGGAGCGGGAGGGGTATACGAGCAGTACTTC. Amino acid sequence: CAWSWSGAGGVYEQYF.